The 24 T cell receptor beta chains in this list originate from one sample, sequenced in a study of cytotoxic CD8 clonotypes in ibrutinib-treated CLL. Profiling relied on immunoSEQ multiplex PCR, and the TCRdb table lists in-frame clones only, not all of them. The table lists a few hundred thousand clones, about three quarters of them singletons, with just over 15% in the top ten. Sequencing was performed on PBMCs, taken after 24 months of ibrutinib treatment. These receptors were taken from a human donor with chronic lymphocytic leukemia.

The chain links TRBV29-1 to TRBJ2-3; D may be TRBD2 (7 bases). The V and J ends lost 4 bases and 4 bases respectively, with 21 bases between them. Germline V lookup: CDR1 SQVTM, CDR2 ANQGSEA. The length of the CDR3 is 16 residues. The CDR3 DNA sequence: TGCAGCGTTGGAGGCAGAAGGGGGGGTTCCGCAGATACGCAGTATTTT. Protein: CSVGGRRGGSADTQYF.

The chain carries TRBV28 and TRBJ1-5; 7 bases line up with TRBD1. The V segment lost 2 bases and the J segment 4 bases; nucleotides outside the gene matches: 5. The CDR3 is made up of 15 amino acids. The V gene's germline CDR1 is MDHEN and CDR2 SYDVKM. CDR3 DNA sequence: TGTGCCAGCAGTTTACCACAGGGGATAAATCAGCCCCAGCATTTT. Protein product: CASSLPQGINQPQHF.

This chain connects TRBV6-5 to TRBJ1-5; D not resolved. The CDR3 has 13 amino acids. The ends were cut back, 6 bases at V and 4 bases at J, with 10 bases in the middle. CDR1 is MNHEY, CDR2 SVGAGI, per germline. The CDR3 here is CASSTFKNQPQHF. In DNA form, the CDR3 reads TGTGCCAGCAGCACCTTCAAGAATCAGCCCCAGCATTTT.

The sample holds a few counts of this clone. The CDR3 sequence: CASCTLGGVPDTQYF. In nucleotides, the CDR3 is TGTGCCAGCTGCACCCTCGGGGGGGTTCCAGATACGCAGTATTTT. The genes are TRBV6-5 and TRBJ2-3, with 8 bases fitting TRBD2. V lost 8 bases and J lost 4; bases outside the gene matches: 11. The germline CDR1 and CDR2 sequences are MNHEY and SVGAGI. CDR3 length: 15 amino acids.

The chain has TRBV6-5 and TRBJ2-1; D perhaps matches TRBD2 (5 bases). V was pared by 5 bases and J by 4 bases, with 15 bases between. The CDR3 runs 15 residues. CDR1 and CDR2 (germline): MNHEY, SVGAGI. The CDR3 region is CASSRLAREYNEQFF. Here the CDR3 DNA reads TGTGCCAGCAGTCGTTTAGCGAGAGAATACAATGAGCAGTTCTTC.

This rearrangement joins TRBV10-3 to TRBJ1-4; the D gene is possibly TRBD1 (5 bases). Trimming pared 4 bases from V and 7 bases from J, leaving 16 bases between. Germline V gene lookup returns CDR1 ENHRY and CDR2 SYGVKD. This CDR3 region has 15 residues. CDR3 bases: TGTGCCATCAGTGCCCGGGGAGGGGCGAGTGAAAAACTGTTTTTT. Its protein product is CAISARGGASEKLFF.

The V call is TRBV6-5, the J call TRBJ2-5; weak D call: TRBD2 (6 bases). CDR1 is MNHEY and CDR2 is SVGAGI in the germline V gene. V lost 5 bases and J lost 3, with 13 bases in between. The CDR3 runs to 14 residues. CDR3 coding DNA: TGTGCCAGCAGTCCCCTCGGGGGAGAAGAGACCCAGTACTTC. Translating gives CASSPLGGEETQYF.

The rearrangement links TRBV4-2 to TRBJ2-6; possibly TRBD1 for D (6 bases). V lost 1 base and J lost 2, with 9 bases in between. Germline loops: CDR1 LGHNA, CDR2 YNFKEQ. The CDR3 is 16 amino acids. The CDR3 sequence is CASSQGKGAGANVLTF. The DNA for the CDR3 is TGTGCCAGCAGCCAAGGGAAGGGGGCTGGGGCCAACGTCCTGACTTTC.

V gene TRBV29-1 combines with J gene TRBJ2-3; D uncertain. Germline lookup yields CDR1 SQVTM and CDR2 ANQGSEA. Trimming shortened V by 6 bases and J by 10 bases, and 5 bases separated the two germline ends. The CDR3 is 8 amino acids. CDR3 coding DNA: TGCAGCGTCCCCCCGCAGTATTTT. Residues: CSVPPQYF.

V and J are TRBV27 and TRBJ1-2; perhaps TRBD1 as D (6 bases). V lost 5 bases, J lost 11 bases, and 12 bases lay in between. CDR3 length: 11 residues. The germline V gene has CDR1 MNHEY and CDR2 SMNVEV (reference sequence). The CDR3 loop is CASSNGQGYTF. The CDR3 nucleotides are TGTGCCAGCAGTAATGGGCAGGGGTACACCTTC.

This clone was counted a few times. V usage is TRBV19 and J usage is TRBJ1-2, with D possibly TRBD1 on 5 matching bases. The V and J ends lost 0 bases and 2 bases respectively, with 10 bases between them. CDR1 is LNHDA, CDR2 SQIVND, per germline (reference sequence). This CDR3 is built from 15 residues. This CDR3 is CASSIDHRQNYGYTF. DNA of the CDR3: TGTGCCAGTAGTATAGATCATCGACAGAACTATGGCTACACCTTC.

The chain employs TRBV5-1 and TRBJ2-7; 8 nucleotides agree with TRBD1. This CDR3 has 14 residues. V lost 1 base to trimming and J lost 2 bases; unmatched junction nucleotides: 2. CDR1 SGHRS and CDR2 YFSETQ come from the germline V gene. The CDR3 region is CASSLRTGTYEQYF. CDR3 sequence (DNA): TGCGCCAGCAGCTTGAGGACAGGGACCTACGAGCAGTACTTC.

There are a few counts of this clone. No conserved phenylalanine or tryptophan ends this CDR3, so it is likely a read error. Because the CDR3's place on the DNA is in doubt, the DNA is left out and the CDR3 is given as listed by TCRdb. The V gene is TRBV5-6, the J gene TRBJ1-2. Germline-derived CDR1 and CDR2 are SGHDT and YYEEEE. A total of 12 residues make up the CDR3, ends included. Here the CDR3 reads CASSLNRQESLV.

This chain connects TRBV28 to TRBJ2-3; a possible D gene is TRBD2 (5 bases). The CDR3 totals 17 residues. The V end lost 5 bases, the J end lost 1 base, and 19 bases lay between the germline ends. The germline V gene encodes CDR1 MDHEN and CDR2 SYDVKM. The CDR3 region is CASSEKLGLYGTDTQYF. Here the CDR3 DNA reads TGTGCCAGCAGTGAAAAACTAGGGTTGTACGGCACAGATACGCAGTATTTT.

The J gene is TRBJ2-1, the V gene TRBV29-1; D call uncertain. Trimming pared 6 bases from V and 4 bases from J, leaving 13 bases between. This CDR3 is built from 13 residues. In germline, CDR1 is SQVTM, CDR2 ANQGSEA. The DNA for the CDR3 is TGCAGCGTAGGAGCAAACGGGTACAATGAGCAGTTCTTC. Its protein is CSVGANGYNEQFF.

The chain uses TRBV2 and TRBJ2-2, with D maybe TRBD1 (5 bases). Germline V gene sequence: CDR1 SNHLY, CDR2 FYNNEI. The CDR3 has 15 amino acids. V shed 7 bases and J shed 0 bases, with 12 bases lying between them. In DNA form, the CDR3 reads TGTGCCAGCAAGGGGCCAGGTTCGAACACCGGGGAGCTGTTTTTT. Translated: CASKGPGSNTGELFF.

V and J are TRBV29-1 and TRBJ2-1; D may be TRBD1 (6 bases). This CDR3 is 12 amino acids long. The germline V gene has CDR1 SQVTM and CDR2 ANQGSEA. Deletions cut 3 bases from V and 5 bases from J, with 8 bases between. CDR3 sequence reads: CSVETGNNEQFF. The DNA of the CDR3 is TGCAGCGTTGAGACAGGAAACAATGAGCAGTTCTTC.

This clone was counted a few times. This rearrangement joins TRBV12-5 to TRBJ2-1; D perhaps matches TRBD1 (6 bases). The CDR3 sequence is 13 residues long. From germline, CDR1 is LGHNT and CDR2 FRNRAP. V was shortened by 1 base and J by 8 bases, with 9 bases between the two germline ends. DNA of the CDR3: TGTGCTAGTGGTTTGGACAGGGCTGATGAGCAGTTCTTC. Translated, it gives CASGLDRADEQFF. The full variable domain, rest sourced from reference TRBV12-5 and TRBJ2-1, is DARVTQTPRHKVTEMGQEVTMRCQPILGHNTVFWYRQTMMQGLELLAYFRNRAPLDDSGMPKDRFSAEMPDATLATLKIQPSEPRDSAVYFCASGLDRADEQFFGPGTRLTVL.

Remarks on this clone: Other DNA sequences from this sample encode an identical CDR3 as well. The gene calls are TRBV19 and TRBJ2-3; TRBD1 is a possible D gene (6 bases). Between the trimmed V and J ends, which lost 5 bases and 0 bases, there was a span of 9 bases. This CDR3 has 14 amino acids. Germline loops: CDR1 LNHDA, CDR2 SQIVND (reference sequence). The chain's CDR3 is CASSPGQSTDTQYF. The CDR3, as DNA: TGTGCCAGTAGTCCAGGACAGAGCACAGATACGCAGTATTTT.

This chain links TRBV30 with TRBJ2-7; D may be TRBD1 (6 bases). V lost 2 bases to trimming and J lost 3 bases, with 8 bases between them. In germline, CDR1 is GTSNPN, CDR2 SVGIG (reference sequence). The CDR3 consists of 12 residues. The CDR3 coding sequence is TGTGCCTGGAGTAACAGGGACTACGAGCAGTACTTC. It specifies CAWSNRDYEQYF.

DNA of the CDR3: TGTGCCAGCAGTCCCCGGTCCCTCACCGGGGAGCTGTTTTTT. Protein product: CASSPRSLTGELFF. The chain couples TRBV27 to TRBJ2-2; no clear D. This CDR3 region has 14 residues. V dropped 5 bases and J dropped 4 bases, with 11 bases sitting between them. Germline V CDR1 and CDR2: MNHEY, SMNVEV (reference sequence).

The table lists this clone with a count of one. J is TRBJ1-2 and V is TRBV27; D remains unclear. CDR1 and CDR2 (germline): MNHEY, SMNVEV (reference sequence). This CDR3 is built from 14 residues. The V end was cut by 2 bases, the J end by 2 bases, with 9 bases between. CDR3 nucleotide sequence: TGTGCCAGCAGTTTAGGAGGGAGCAACTATGGCTACACCTTC. This encodes CASSLGGSNYGYTF.

The chain is built from TRBV27 and TRBJ2-5; D is perhaps TRBD1 (6 bases). Looked up from germline, CDR1 is MNHEY and CDR2 is SMNVEV (reference sequence). The CDR3 is 13 amino acids. V shed 6 bases and J shed 4 bases, with 12 bases lying between them. CDR3 coding DNA: TGTGCCAGCAGCATGCAGGGGAGAGAGACCCAGTACTTC. Amino acid sequence: CASSMQGRETQYF.

The chain carries TRBV6-1 and TRBJ1-5, with 10 nucleotides matching TRBD1. The length of the CDR3 is 16 residues. V shed 3 bases, J shed 4 bases, and the junction held 6 bases outside the gene matches. The germline V gene encodes CDR1 MNHNS and CDR2 SASEGT. The chain's CDR3 is CASSDRPGQGNQPQHF. The CDR3 DNA follows: TGTGCCAGCAGTGACAGACCGGGACAGGGGAATCAGCCCCAGCATTTT.